This TCR beta chain was profiled in a study of CD8+ T cells in alopecia areata. The treatment denotes: oral pan-JAK inhibitor, 5-10 mg twice daily. Lesional scalp punch biopsies and peripheral blood came from alopecia areata patients. After isolation, RNA underwent reverse transcription to generate cDNA as the sequencing template. Sequencing was performed with immunoSEQ multiplex PCR; in TCRdb, only in-frame clones are kept and a portion is missing. Of some 44,000 clones in the sample, roughly 92% were seen once. The germline gives CDR1 PRHDT, CDR2 FYEKMQ (reference sequence). The CDR3 runs to 14 residues. Losses at the gene ends were 4 bases for V and 5 bases for J; bases not matched to a gene: 6.

This clonotype was sampled from a human donor with alopecia areata. Material: CD8+ T cells sorted from blood, obtained at week 24, from a patient treated with tofacitinib. The chain employs TRBV13 and TRBJ2-7; 9 bases are a match to TRBD1. The CDR3 region has the DNA TGTGCCAGCAGCTCCGGGACAGGGAGTCACGAGCAGTACTTC. It yields the protein CASSSGTGSHEQYF.